The 31 T cell receptor beta chains given below trace back to one sample, sequenced in a study of blood T cell repertoires in COVID-19. TCRdb keeps only in-frame clones here, not all; method: immunoSEQ multiplex PCR. Seen here are approximately 97,000 clones, 80% to 90% observed once, and the top ten hold about 2%. Sample: peripheral blood. The receptors originated from a man between 45 and 60 years old with COVID-19, enrolled during active disease.

The V and J genes are TRBV27 and TRBJ2-5, with 8 positions matching TRBD2. This CDR3 contains 15 residues. Trimming took 3 bases from V and 5 from J; bases not matched to a gene: 8. Germline lookup yields CDR1 MNHEY and CDR2 SMNVEV (reference sequence). The DNA for the CDR3 is TGTGCCAGCAGTTTGGGGACTAGGGGGTGGGAGACCCAGTACTTC. Its protein product is CASSLGTRGWETQYF.

In nucleotides, the CDR3 is TGCGCCAGCACTGAGGCACCCAACTATGGCTACACCTTC. Translating gives CASTEAPNYGYTF. The rearrangement uses TRBV5-1 and TRBJ1-2; D is uncertain. Germline CDR1 reads SGHRS; CDR2 reads YFSETQ. Trimming pared 6 bases from V and 2 bases from J, leaving 11 bases between. The CDR3 has 13 amino acids.

The V and J genes are TRBV27 and TRBJ1-5; D remains unclear. Germline lookup yields CDR1 MNHEY and CDR2 SMNVEV (reference sequence). This CDR3 is built from 13 residues. The germline V and J ends were trimmed by 5 bases and 4 bases, with 9 bases remaining between them. CDR3 region: CASSNSRNQPQHF. CDR3 sequence (DNA): TGTGCCAGCAGTAACAGCCGAAATCAGCCCCAGCATTTT.

The V call is TRBV7-2, the J call TRBJ2-1, with 10 bases aligning to TRBD2. This CDR3 has 15 residues. Per the germline V gene, CDR1 is SGHTA and CDR2 is FQGNSA. V shed 4 bases, J shed 6 bases, and the junction held 6 bases outside the gene matches. CDR3 loop: CASSSPAGGVNEQFF. The CDR3 region has the DNA TGTGCCAGCAGCTCTCCAGCGGGGGGGGTCAATGAGCAGTTCTTC.

The chain uses TRBV7-2 and TRBJ2-6; D is unresolved. V was cut by 3 bases and J by 4 bases, with 13 bases left in between. The length of the CDR3 is 16 residues. Germline V gene lookup returns CDR1 SGHTA and CDR2 FQGNSA. CDR3 loop: CASSFGQASGANVLTF. For the CDR3, the DNA is TGTGCCAGCAGCTTTGGGCAGGCCTCCGGGGCCAACGTCCTGACTTTC.

The genes are TRBV7-9 and TRBJ2-5; 9 nucleotides match TRBD1. J was trimmed by 5 bases and V by 5 bases; bases with no gene match: 6. Germline CDR1 and CDR2: SEHNR and FQNEAQ (reference sequence). The CDR3 runs 14 residues. DNA of the CDR3: TGTGCCAGCAGCATACAGGGGGCTTGGGAGACCCAGTACTTC. Its protein product is CASSIQGAWETQYF.

The chain uses TRBV5-1 and TRBJ2-3; 14 nucleotides agree with TRBD2. V lost 0 bases and J lost 2; bases outside the gene matches: 11. The CDR3 runs to 20 residues. Germline V gives CDR1 SGHRS, CDR2 YFSETQ. The CDR3, as DNA: TGCGCCAGCAGCTTGGTTCCGGCGGGGACTAGCGGGGGAATCACAGATACGCAGTATTTT. This translates into CASSLVPAGTSGGITDTQYF. Together with reference TRBV5-1 and TRBJ2-3, the CDR3 gives the full variable domain: KAGVTQTPRYLIKTRGQQVTLSCSPISGHRSVSWYQQTPGQGLQFLFEYFSETQRNKGNFPGRFSGRQFSNSRSEMNVSTLELGDSALYLCASSLVPAGTSGGITDTQYFGPGTRLTVL.

V is TRBV5-1 and J is TRBJ1-2; D ambiguous. The CDR3 contains 13 residues. The V gene lost 10 bases and the J gene lost 4 bases, with 17 bases spanning the gap. Germline assignment: CDR1 SGHRS and CDR2 YFSETQ. The DNA of the CDR3 is TGCGCCTCAACGGGGTCGGGCGGCTATGGCTACACCTTC. It encodes CASTGSGGYGYTF. The full variable domain, rest sourced from reference TRBV5-1 and TRBJ1-2, is KAGVTQTPRYLIKTRGQQVTLSCSPISGHRSVSWYQQTPGQGLQFLFEYFSETQRNKGNFPGRFSGRQFSNSRSEMNVSTLELGDSALYLCASTGSGGYGYTFGSGTRLTVV.

This chain uses TRBV18 with TRBJ2-7; 9 bases line up with TRBD1. The V segment lost 6 bases and the J segment 4 bases; nucleotides outside the gene matches: 10. CDR1 and CDR2 from the germline V gene are KGHSH and LQKENI. This CDR3 has 15 amino acids. This CDR3 reads CASSLTRGQGYEQYF. CDR3 DNA: TGTGCCAGCTCTCTAACTAGGGGACAGGGTTACGAGCAGTACTTC.

The chain has TRBV5-1 and TRBJ2-1; tentative D call: TRBD1 (6 bases). The CDR3 totals 14 residues. Trimming took off 5 bases at V and 10 bases at J, with 19 bases between the two ends. From germline, CDR1 is SGHRS and CDR2 YFSETQ. DNA for the CDR3: TGCGCCAGCAGGGCCAGGGACACCCGCGGGGAGCAGTTCTTC. This sequence encodes CASRARDTRGEQFF. The full variable domain, with the rest looked up from reference TRBV5-1 and TRBJ2-1, is KAGVTQTPRYLIKTRGQQVTLSCSPISGHRSVSWYQQTPGQGLQFLFEYFSETQRNKGNFPGRFSGRQFSNSRSEMNVSTLELGDSALYLCASRARDTRGEQFFGPGTRLTVL.

J is TRBJ2-7 and V is TRBV28; D perhaps matches TRBD1 (6 bases). Per the germline V gene, CDR1 is MDHEN and CDR2 is SYDVKM. V was shortened by 7 bases and J by 4 bases, with 17 bases between the two germline ends. The CDR3 consists of 14 residues. The chain's CDR3 is CASTGNRATYEQYF. The CDR3, as DNA: TGTGCCAGCACGGGTAACAGGGCCACTTACGAGCAGTACTTC.

The chain is built from TRBV7-8 and TRBJ2-1, with 10 bases lining up with TRBD2. With 3 bases clipped from V and 6 bases from J, the junction kept 8 bases outside the gene matches. The CDR3 runs to 16 residues. In germline, CDR1 is SGHVS, CDR2 FQNEAQ. CDR3: CASSLGGLAVVNEQFF. The CDR3 DNA sequence: TGTGCCAGCAGCTTGGGAGGACTAGCGGTCGTCAATGAGCAGTTCTTC. The variable domain in full, completed from reference TRBV7-8 and TRBJ2-1, reads GAGVSQSPRYKVAKRGQDVALRCDPISGHVSLFWYQQALGQGPEFLTYFQNEAQLDKSGLPSDRFFAERPEGSVSTLKIQRTQQEDSAVYLCASSLGGLAVVNEQFFGPGTRLTVL.

This rearrangement joins TRBV12-5 to TRBJ2-7; 7 bases align to TRBD1. V shed 0 bases and J 0 bases; nucleotides not matched to a gene: 2. The CDR3 is 15 residues long. Germline V gives CDR1 LGHNT, CDR2 FRNRAP. The CDR3 DNA reads TGTGCTAGTGGTTTGGTGACAGGGAGCTCCTACGAGCAGTACTTC. Residues: CASGLVTGSSYEQYF.

The chain couples TRBV9 to TRBJ1-2; TRBD1 matches at 8 bases. The trim removed 0 bases at V and 5 bases at J, leaving 9 bases unmatched. This CDR3 contains 16 residues. Per the germline V gene, CDR1 is SGDLS and CDR2 is YYNGEE. The CDR3 here is CASSVGPIQGVYGYTF. The DNA for the CDR3 is TGTGCCAGCAGCGTAGGCCCAATACAGGGGGTGTATGGCTACACCTTC.

This clone has only one observation. CDR3 bases: TGTGCCAGTAAGATGGGGCAGGGCCAGCCCCAGCATTTT. Amino acids: CASKMGQGQPQHF. This chain joins TRBV19 and TRBJ1-5; a possible D gene is TRBD1 (5 bases). V was clipped by 7 bases and J by 7 bases, with 14 bases between them. The CDR3 is 13 residues long. Germline V gene sequence: CDR1 LNHDA, CDR2 SQIVND (reference sequence). Filled out from reference TRBV19 and TRBJ1-5, the complete variable domain reads DGGITQSPKYLFRKEGQNVTLSCEQNLNHDAMYWYRQDPGQGLRLIYYSQIVNDFQKGDIAEGYSVSREKKESFPLTVTSAQKNPTAFYLCASKMGQGQPQHFGDGTRLSIL.

The V call is TRBV25-1, the J call TRBJ2-3; D is perhaps TRBD1 (6 bases). The V end was cut by 4 bases, the J end by 0 bases, with 17 bases between. Germline lookup yields CDR1 MGHDK and CDR2 SYGVNS. The CDR3 runs 17 residues. The CDR3 DNA is TGTGCCAGCAGTGGGGGCGACAGGCCTTTTAGCACAGATACGCAGTATTTT. The encoded protein is CASSGGDRPFSTDTQYF.

J is TRBJ1-2 and V is TRBV29-1, with a weak D call TRBD1 (5 bases). The V gene's germline CDR1 is SQVTM and CDR2 ANQGSEA. This CDR3 comprises 12 residues. With 7 bases removed from V and 9 bases from J, the gap between germline ends came to 18 bases. The DNA for the CDR3 is TGCAGCGCAATCCGGGACTCCGGCAGCTACACCTTC. Translating it yields CSAIRDSGSYTF.

J is TRBJ1-2 and V is TRBV29-1; TRBD1 agrees at 9 bases. The CDR3 consists of 15 residues. V was pared by 2 bases and J by 4 bases, with 8 bases of the junction left unmatched. Germline CDR1 and CDR2: SQVTM and ANQGSEA. The chain's CDR3 is CSVETPGTGFYGYTF. CDR3 DNA: TGCAGCGTTGAAACTCCCGGGACAGGGTTCTATGGCTACACCTTC.

Turning to this clone: At one boundary the junction diverges from the germline segment, which might be a read error. The chain couples TRBV7-9 to TRBJ1-6; D unresolved. There are 15 residues in the CDR3. Germline V CDR1 and CDR2: SEHNR, FQNEAQ (reference sequence). The CDR3 protein is CVSSLDGAYNSPLHF. The CDR3 nucleotides are TGTGTCAGCAGCTTAGACGGGGCCTATAATTCACCCCTCCACTTT. Looking up the rest from reference TRBV7-9 and TRBJ1-6 gives the full variable domain: DTGVSQNPRHKITKRGQNVTFRCDPISEHNRLYWYRQTLGQGPEFLTYFQNEAQLEKSRLLSDRFSAERPKGSFSTLEIQRTEQGDSAMYLCVSSLDGAYNSPLHFGNGTRLTVT.

This clone was recorded only once. The chain couples TRBV10-3 to TRBJ2-1; TRBD1 aligns across 10 bases. In germline, CDR1 is ENHRY, CDR2 SYGVKD. This CDR3 is 14 amino acids long. V dropped 4 bases and J dropped 9; count of bases not matched to a gene: 6. The CDR3 region is CAISAATGGLEQFF. The CDR3 DNA reads TGTGCCATCAGTGCCGCGACAGGGGGCCTTGAGCAGTTCTTC.

CDR3 protein: CASSPGQSNQPQHF. The CDR3, as DNA: TGCGCCAGCAGCCCGGGTCAAAGCAATCAGCCCCAGCATTTT. This chain links TRBV5-1 with TRBJ1-5; no reliable D call. Trimming removed 4 bases at V and 1 base at J, with 9 bases between. Germline V gene data show CDR1 as SGHRS and CDR2 as YFSETQ. This CDR3 has 14 residues.

This clone was detected a few times. The J gene is TRBJ2-2, the V gene TRBV7-2, with TRBD1 as a possible D gene (5 bases). The germline V gene has CDR1 SGHTA and CDR2 FQGNSA. Trimming left V 2 bases short and J 4 bases short, with 17 bases between. CDR3 length: 17 residues. The CDR3 loop is CASSLLQGPKSTGELFF. The CDR3 DNA is TGTGCCAGCAGCTTATTGCAGGGCCCCAAAAGCACCGGGGAGCTGTTTTTT.

J is TRBJ2-5 and V is TRBV3-1 (or the pseudogene TRBV3-2); maybe TRBD2 (5 bases). V was shortened by 0 bases and J by 7 bases, with 15 bases between the two germline ends. The CDR3 has 15 residues. Germline CDR1 and CDR2: LGHDT and YNNKEL (reference sequence). The CDR3 here is CASSQDSGSRGTQYF. The CDR3 DNA is TGTGCCAGCAGCCAAGATTCGGGGTCTCGGGGGACCCAGTACTTC.

This clone was seen just once. This chain uses TRBV7-9 with TRBJ1-1, with 10 nucleotides matching TRBD1. The germline V gene encodes CDR1 SEHNR and CDR2 FQNEAQ (reference sequence). The CDR3 sequence is 15 residues long. V was clipped by 5 bases and J by 1 base; unmatched bases: 4. The CDR3 nucleotides are TGTGCCAGCAGCCCACGGGACAGGGGGAACACTGAAGCTTTCTTT. Protein: CASSPRDRGNTEAFF.

This chain joins TRBV6-5 and TRBJ2-2, with 8 bases matching TRBD2. The CDR3 loop spans 15 amino acids. Germline V gene data show CDR1 as MNHEY and CDR2 as SVGAGI. V lost 0 bases, J lost 7 bases, and 4 bases stayed unmatched. The CDR3 is CASSYSTGGSGELFF. The DNA for the CDR3 is TGTGCCAGCAGTTACTCGACGGGGGGGAGCGGGGAGCTGTTTTTT.

The chain employs TRBV10-1 and TRBJ1-2; TRBD1 matches 7 bases. Trimming cost V 6 bases and J 3 bases; bases outside gene matches: 4. Germline CDR1 is WNHNN and CDR2 is SYGVQD (reference sequence). This CDR3 spans 13 amino acids. CDR3 residues: CASSDTGDYGYTF. DNA for the CDR3: TGCGCCAGCAGCGATACAGGGGACTATGGCTACACCTTC.

The chain is built from TRBV19 and TRBJ1-1; no clear D gene. This CDR3 spans 14 amino acids. Germline CDR1 is LNHDA and CDR2 is SQIVND (reference sequence). Trimming shortened V by 5 bases and J by 1 base, and 11 bases separated the two germline ends. The CDR3 nucleotides are TGTGCCAGTAGTCCGAGGCGGGGGAACACTGAAGCTTTCTTT. Protein product: CASSPRRGNTEAFF.

The chain is built from TRBV11-2 and TRBJ2-2, with TRBD2 identical over 8 bases. The germline gives CDR1 SGHAT, CDR2 FQNNGV. This CDR3 spans 15 amino acids. The trim removed 1 base at V and 7 bases at J, leaving 5 bases unmatched. The DNA of the CDR3 is TGTGCCAGCAGCTTAGCGGGGGGGCTTTTCGGGGAGCTGTTTTTT. Translation: CASSLAGGLFGELFF.

The chain joins TRBV7-3 to TRBJ2-3, with no clear D. Germline values: CDR1 SGHTA, CDR2 FQGTGA. The CDR3 consists of 13 residues. Trimming left V 5 bases short and J 5 bases short, with 11 bases between. The CDR3 sequence is CASSPFSQDTQYF. Written as DNA, the CDR3 is TGTGCCAGCAGCCCCTTCTCACAAGATACGCAGTATTTT.

This chain links TRBV9 with TRBJ2-5; 9 nucleotides line up with TRBD2. Germline V lookup: CDR1 SGDLS, CDR2 YYNGEE. CDR3 length equals 15 residues. V was clipped by 4 bases and J by 0 bases; unmatched bases: 4. The CDR3 region is CASSLLAGNQETQYF. The CDR3 nucleotides are TGTGCCAGCAGCCTTCTAGCGGGGAACCAAGAGACCCAGTACTTC.

V and J are TRBV11-1 and TRBJ2-7; TRBD1 is a possible D gene (6 bases). V lost 0 bases, J lost 3 bases, and 12 bases lay in between. The CDR3 loop spans 15 amino acids. The germline CDR1 and CDR2 sequences are SGHAT and FQDESV (reference sequence). The CDR3 is CASSLAEGHFYEQYF. CDR3 nucleotide sequence: TGTGCCAGCAGCTTAGCAGAGGGACATTTCTACGAGCAGTACTTC.